The TCR beta chain under discussion was sequenced for a study of shared clonotypes between healthy human individuals. Findings and caveats of the study: In general, naive subsets displayed greater estimated richness than memory subsets did. Among non-shared clonotypes, generation probabilities were lower than among those shared by all four donors.

This clone has a single count. Its antigen is unidentified. Other DNA sequences in the sample encode the same CDR3. TCRdb's table, derived via immunoSEQ multiplex PCR, lists solely in-frame clones and lacks some. The sample shows 2 million to 3 million clones, under 95% of them seen only once. The sequenced material came from naive CD4+ T cells from PBMCs. Documented subset: CD45RA+ positively selected. This clonotype was obtained from a man aged 18 to 35 in good health. Some clones in this sample may be carry-over from other donors' samples.

The CDR3 spells CASSLGPTGELFF. CDR3 coding DNA: TGCGCCAGCAGCTTGGGACCCACCGGGGAGCTGTTTTTT. The chain is built from TRBV5-1 and TRBJ2-2; no definite D call. The CDR3 is 13 amino acids. CDR1 and CDR2 from the germline V gene are SGHRS and YFSETQ. Trimming took 0 bases from V and 4 from J, leaving 4 bases between them.